This passage covers 32 T cell receptor beta chains from one sample sequenced in a study of T cell responses to AZD1222 COVID-19 vaccine. The data were produced by immunoSEQ multiplex PCR, yet TCRdb's version contains in-frame clones alone and is incomplete. The sample yields over 100,000 clones, roughly 89% seen once. This specimen was peripheral blood, taken on day 0 of AZD1222 vaccination. These receptors were obtained from an adult in good health.

This chain uses TRBV6-6 with TRBJ2-7, with 12 nucleotides matching TRBD1. The CDR3 sequence is 16 residues long. Trimming removed 6 bases from V and 5 bases from J; junction bases left unmatched: 11. Per germline, CDR1 MNHNY and CDR2 SVGAGI (reference sequence). The DNA of the CDR3 is TGTGCCAGCAGCCAGGGGGACAGGGGGCGCGGGAACGAGCAGTACTTC. The encoded protein is CASSQGDRGRGNEQYF.

The rearrangement uses TRBV2 and TRBJ2-4, with 7 bases identical to TRBD1. Germline CDR1 SNHLY, CDR2 FYNNEI. V was clipped by 5 bases and J by 5 bases; unmatched bases: 6. The CDR3 loop spans 14 amino acids. CDR3 in amino acids: CASSTTGVQNIQYF. The CDR3 coding sequence is TGTGCCAGCAGTACTACAGGGGTCCAAAACATTCAGTACTTC. The full variable domain, with the rest looked up from reference TRBV2 and TRBJ2-4, is EPEVTQTPSHQVTQMGQEVILRCVPISNHLYFYWYRQILGQKVEFLVSFYNNEISEKSEIFDDQFSVERPDGSNFTLKIRSTKLEDSAMYFCASSTTGVQNIQYFGAGTRLSVL.

The rearrangement joins TRBV27 to TRBJ1-2; 10 positions match TRBD1. Trimming took 4 bases from V and 4 from J; bases not matched to a gene: 6. Germline CDR1 reads MNHEY; CDR2 reads SMNVEV (reference sequence). The CDR3 is made up of 15 amino acids. CDR3 protein: CASSSPGQGTYGYTF. The DNA of the CDR3 is TGTGCCAGCAGTTCCCCGGGACAGGGGACCTATGGCTACACCTTC.

This chain uses TRBV10-3 with TRBJ1-1; tentatively, D is TRBD1 (6 bases). The V end lost 1 base, the J end lost 4 bases, and 13 bases lay between the germline ends. The germline CDR1 and CDR2 sequences are ENHRY and SYGVKD. The CDR3 has 15 residues. This CDR3 reads CAISELGGAGTEAFF. CDR3 bases: TGTGCCATCAGTGAGTTAGGGGGGGCGGGCACTGAAGCTTTCTTT.

This clone was seen just once. The chain combines TRBV19 with TRBJ2-3; D gene ambiguous. Germline V gene lookup returns CDR1 LNHDA and CDR2 SQIVND (reference sequence). V lost 3 bases and J 0 bases, leaving 10 bases between the germline ends. The CDR3 consists of 15 residues. In DNA, the CDR3 is TGTGCCAGTAGTATCGACGTTGGCAGCACAGATACGCAGTATTTT. Encoded protein: CASSIDVGSTDTQYF.

The chain employs TRBV11-2 and TRBJ2-1, with TRBD1 as a possible D gene (6 bases). The germline V and J ends were trimmed by 0 bases and 6 bases, with 18 bases remaining between them. Germline-derived CDR1 and CDR2 are SGHAT and FQNNGV. There are 17 residues in the CDR3. The CDR3 region is CASSLDRLGPRGNEQFF. For the CDR3, the DNA is TGTGCCAGCAGCTTAGATCGGCTGGGACCCAGGGGCAATGAGCAGTTCTTC.

The V gene is TRBV6-5, the J gene TRBJ1-6; the match to TRBD1 covers 8 bases. Trimming at V came to 8 bases and at J to 7 bases, leaving 10 bases not matched to a gene. Germline CDR1 MNHEY, CDR2 SVGAGI. This CDR3 has 15 residues. The DNA for the CDR3 is TGTGCCAGCGGAAAAGGACAGGGAATCAATTCACCCCTCCACTTT. Residues: CASGKGQGINSPLHF.

This sequence joins TRBV6-2 or TRBV6-3 and TRBJ1-6, with D unclear. This CDR3 is 12 amino acids long. CDR1 and CDR2 from the germline V gene are MNHEY and SVGEGT. Trimming left V 0 bases short and J 10 bases short, with 4 bases between. The CDR3 region is CASSYSTSPLHF. DNA of the CDR3: TGTGCCAGCAGTTACTCGACCTCACCCCTCCACTTT.

The chain recombines TRBV4-1 with TRBJ2-2; TRBD2 might be the D (5 bases). The CDR3 covers 15 residues. Trimming pared 2 bases from V and 0 bases from J, leaving 7 bases between. The germline gives CDR1 MGHRA, CDR2 YSYEKL. The CDR3 sequence is CASSQRTPNTGELFF. Written as DNA, the CDR3 is TGCGCCAGCAGCCAAAGGACTCCGAACACCGGGGAGCTGTTTTTT.

The chain couples TRBV7-3 to TRBJ2-2; perhaps D is TRBD1 or TRBD2 (5 bases each). The CDR3 consists of 15 residues. Trimming took 2 bases from V and 0 from J, leaving 7 bases between them. Germline values: CDR1 SGHTA, CDR2 FQGTGA. The CDR3 sequence is CASSLQGPNTGELFF. Written as DNA, the CDR3 is TGTGCCAGCAGCTTACAGGGACCGAACACCGGGGAGCTGTTTTTT.

The chain recombines TRBV2 with TRBJ1-5; TRBD1 might be the D (6 bases). The V and J ends lost 7 bases and 9 bases respectively, with 13 bases between them. The germline V gene encodes CDR1 SNHLY and CDR2 FYNNEI. This CDR3 comprises 12 residues. The CDR3 DNA follows: TGTGCCAGCACGGAACCCAGGGGGCCCCAGCATTTT. The encoded protein is CASTEPRGPQHF.

This clone was seen more than once but under ten times. The chain couples TRBV7-9 to TRBJ1-2, with 11 bases fitting TRBD1. CDR3 size: 16 residues. The junction had 8 bases not matched to a gene; V was cut back by 5 bases and J by 3 bases. Germline V gene sequence: CDR1 SEHNR, CDR2 FQNEAQ (reference sequence). CDR3 nucleotide sequence: TGTGCCAGCAGCCCGGACAGGGGGCGCGTTGACTATGGCTACACCTTC. Encoded protein: CASSPDRGRVDYGYTF.

The genes are TRBV29-1 and TRBJ1-1, with unresolved D. V was cut by 6 bases and J by 5 bases, with 13 bases left in between. The CDR3 runs to 12 residues. Germline assignment: CDR1 SQVTM and CDR2 ANQGSEA. CDR3 loop: CSVSTGKTEAFF. Written as DNA, the CDR3 is TGCAGCGTGAGCACGGGGAAAACTGAAGCTTTCTTT. Drawing the rest from reference TRBV29-1 and TRBJ1-1, the complete variable domain is SAVISQKPSRDICQRGTSLTIQCQVDSQVTMMFWYRQQPGQSLTLIATANQGSEATYESGFVIDKFPISRPNLTFSTLTVSNMSPEDSSIYLCSVSTGKTEAFFGQGTRLTVV.

This clone was seen just once. The genes are TRBV27 and TRBJ2-5, with 12 bases aligning to TRBD2. Germline lookup yields CDR1 MNHEY and CDR2 SMNVEV (reference sequence). The CDR3 consists of 16 residues. The trim removed 3 bases at V and 5 bases at J, leaving 7 bases unmatched. The CDR3: CASSFRASGGVETQYF. The DNA of the CDR3 is TGTGCCAGCAGTTTTAGGGCTAGCGGGGGGGTTGAGACCCAGTACTTC.

The V and J genes are TRBV6-1 and TRBJ1-1; 8 bases agree with TRBD1. The CDR3 contains 15 residues. Germline loops: CDR1 MNHNS, CDR2 SASEGT. V was clipped by 1 base and J by 4 bases; unmatched bases: 5. This chain's CDR3 is CASSEGQGFVTEAFF. In DNA form, the CDR3 reads TGTGCCAGCAGTGAAGGACAGGGGTTCGTCACTGAAGCTTTCTTT.

A single count supports this clone. The chain recombines TRBV5-1 with TRBJ1-1; a possible D gene is TRBD1 (5 bases). The CDR3 runs to 14 residues. The V gene's germline CDR1 is SGHRS and CDR2 YFSETQ. Trimming removed 3 bases from V and 5 bases from J, with 14 bases in between. The CDR3 loop is CASSSQTGVTEAFF. For the CDR3, the DNA is TGCGCCAGCAGCTCACAAACGGGGGTTACTGAAGCTTTCTTT. Full variable domain (rest looked up from reference TRBV5-1 and TRBJ1-1): KAGVTQTPRYLIKTRGQQVTLSCSPISGHRSVSWYQQTPGQGLQFLFEYFSETQRNKGNFPGRFSGRQFSNSRSEMNVSTLELGDSALYLCASSSQTGVTEAFFGQGTRLTVV.

DNA for the CDR3: TGCGCCAGCAGCTTGGATGGGGGGATGAACACTGAAGCTTTCTTT. Protein product: CASSLDGGMNTEAFF. The chain couples TRBV5-1 to TRBJ1-1; tentatively, D is TRBD1 (5 bases). V was shortened by 0 bases and J by 0 bases, with 9 bases between the two germline ends. Germline V CDR1 and CDR2: SGHRS, YFSETQ. The CDR3 is 15 residues long.

The gene calls are TRBV25-1 and TRBJ2-3, with 8 bases lining up with TRBD1. The CDR3 has 16 amino acids. V shed 1 base, J shed 6 bases, and the junction held 9 bases outside the gene matches. Germline loops: CDR1 MGHDK, CDR2 SYGVNS. DNA of the CDR3: TGTGCCAGCAGTGAATCCATAGGACAGGGAGCCGATACGCAGTATTTT. Translation: CASSESIGQGADTQYF.

The rearrangement uses TRBV3-1 (or the pseudogene TRBV3-2) and TRBJ1-1; 9 bases match TRBD1. CDR3 size: 13 residues. Germline assignment: CDR1 LGHDT and CDR2 YNNKEL (reference sequence). V lost 5 bases to trimming and J lost 9 bases; unmatched junction nucleotides: 7. This chain's CDR3 is CASSYGQGSQAFF. CDR3 coding DNA: TGTGCCAGCAGCTACGGACAGGGGTCCCAAGCTTTCTTT.

The chain links TRBV7-3 to TRBJ1-1, with unresolved D. This CDR3 contains 15 residues. Germline loops: CDR1 SGHTA, CDR2 FQGTGA. V was cut by 0 bases and J by 1 base, with 9 bases left in between. The CDR3 sequence is CASSLTGPANTEAFF. CDR3 in DNA: TGTGCCAGCAGCTTAACAGGGCCTGCGAACACTGAAGCTTTCTTT.

V and J are TRBV5-8 and TRBJ1-1; D remains ambiguous. The V end lost 0 bases, the J end lost 11 bases, and 20 bases lay between the germline ends. Germline V gene lookup returns CDR1 SGHTS and CDR2 YDEGEE. The CDR3 totals 15 residues. The CDR3 DNA reads as TGTGCCAGCAGCTTGGGTGGAGTAGACCGGCTGAGGGCTTTCTTT. This translates into CASSLGGVDRLRAFF.

This chain uses TRBV12-5 with TRBJ2-3, with 7 nucleotides matching TRBD2. CDR1 is LGHNT and CDR2 is FRNRAP in the germline V gene. CDR3 length: 16 residues. Germline trimming cut 1 base from V and 0 bases from J; bases unmatched to any gene: 4. CDR3 protein: CASGLGLAVSTDTQYF. CDR3 in DNA: TGTGCTAGTGGTTTGGGGCTAGCGGTTAGCACAGATACGCAGTATTTT.

The chain is built from TRBV7-9 and TRBJ1-4; possible D gene TRBD1, 5 bases. Germline V gene lookup returns CDR1 SEHNR and CDR2 FQNEAQ (reference sequence). This CDR3 region has 14 residues. Trimming pared 3 bases from V and 4 bases from J, leaving 9 bases between. The CDR3 region has the DNA TGTGCCAGCAGCTTTGACAGCGATAATGAAAAACTGTTTTTT. Protein product: CASSFDSDNEKLFF. Filled out from reference TRBV7-9 and TRBJ1-4, the complete variable domain reads DTGVSQNPRHKITKRGQNVTFRCDPISEHNRLYWYRQTLGQGPEFLTYFQNEAQLEKSRLLSDRFSAERPKGSFSTLEIQRTEQGDSAMYLCASSFDSDNEKLFFGSGTQLSVL.

CDR3 sequence reads: CASSLRNQGGTQYF. CDR3 nucleotides: TGTGCCAGCAGTTTACGAAACCAAGGGGGGACCCAGTACTTC. The chain recombines TRBV28 with TRBJ2-5, with a tentative D call TRBD1 (6 bases). The germline V and J ends were trimmed by 2 bases and 7 bases, with 14 bases remaining between them. This CDR3 contains 14 residues. Germline lookup yields CDR1 MDHEN and CDR2 SYDVKM.

J is TRBJ2-3 and V is TRBV9, with 11 bases identical to TRBD2. Trimming at V came to 4 bases and at J to 5 bases, leaving 12 bases not matched to a gene. Germline V gene data show CDR1 as SGDLS and CDR2 as YYNGEE. The CDR3 runs 17 residues. The CDR3 region is CASSPTPLAGVVDTQYF. CDR3 nucleotides: TGTGCCAGCAGCCCCACGCCACTAGCGGGAGTGGTAGATACGCAGTATTTT.

The V and J genes are TRBV6-5 and TRBJ1-5; 9 bases line up with TRBD1. Losses at the gene ends were 6 bases for V and 7 bases for J; bases not matched to a gene: 7. Germline V lookup: CDR1 MNHEY, CDR2 SVGAGI. This CDR3 region has 14 residues. In DNA, the CDR3 is TGTGCCAGCAGAATCGGACAGGGGAAACAGCCCCAGCATTTT. Protein: CASRIGQGKQPQHF.

The J gene is TRBJ1-6, the V gene TRBV7-2; D gene unclear. This CDR3 contains 13 residues. The germline V gene encodes CDR1 SGHTA and CDR2 FQGNSA. V was pared by 5 bases and J by 4 bases, with 6 bases between. The CDR3 DNA follows: TGTGCCAGCAGCAGGGCTTATAATTCACCCCTCCACTTT. It yields the protein CASSRAYNSPLHF.

The chain carries TRBV9 and TRBJ1-3; D call uncertain. The V gene's germline CDR1 is SGDLS and CDR2 YYNGEE. CDR3 length: 16 residues. The V gene lost 0 bases and the J gene lost 0 bases, with 10 bases spanning the gap. The CDR3 nucleotides are TGTGCCAGCAGCGTAGGTACCGAAATCTCTGGAAACACCATATATTTT. Amino acids: CASSVGTEISGNTIYF.

This chain connects TRBV5-1 to TRBJ2-6; tentatively, D is TRBD1 (6 bases). Trimming pared 5 bases from V and 0 bases from J, leaving 6 bases between. CDR1 and CDR2 (germline): SGHRS, YFSETQ. The CDR3 spans 14 residues. CDR3 DNA: TGCGCCAGCAGGGACAGCTCTGGGGCCAACGTCCTGACTTTC. The encoded protein is CASRDSSGANVLTF.

This clone is a singleton in its sample. The chain is built from TRBV28 and TRBJ1-6; no firm D call. Germline loops: CDR1 MDHEN, CDR2 SYDVKM. The CDR3 runs 14 residues. V was pared by 6 bases and J by 1 base, with 7 bases between. This CDR3 reads CASREGSYNSPLHF. The CDR3, as DNA: TGTGCCAGCAGGGAAGGGTCCTATAATTCACCCCTCCACTTT.

The J gene is TRBJ1-5, the V gene TRBV5-4; D gene uncertain. Per germline, CDR1 SGHNT and CDR2 YYREEE (reference sequence). The V end was cut by 0 bases, the J end by 4 bases, with 11 bases between. The CDR3 is 15 residues long. CDR3 DNA sequence: TGTGCCAGCAGCTTGGCCCCTACAGAAAATCAGCCCCAGCATTTT. Encoded protein: CASSLAPTENQPQHF.

This chain uses TRBV29-1 with TRBJ2-3; D not certain. Germline loops: CDR1 SQVTM, CDR2 ANQGSEA. The CDR3 is made up of 15 amino acids. V lost 6 bases and J lost 0, with 16 bases in between. CDR3 sequence (DNA): TGCAGCGTCCCAGGCAGCGCAACAAGCACAGATACGCAGTATTTT. Translated, it gives CSVPGSATSTDTQYF.